This TCR beta chain was retrieved from a study of PD-L1 blockade in urothelial cancer. Across the whole study: Blood analyses occurred 3 weeks (second dose) and 6 weeks post treatment start.

The repertoire was sequenced with immunoSEQ multiplex PCR; TCRdb's copy has only in-frame clones and lacks some. The sample has about 74,000 clones, approximately 87% seen once. Described time point: pretreatment peripheral blood. It was locally advanced or metastatic urothelial carcinoma that patients had. Sample contribution per patient ranged from 1 to 8, covering pretreatment and on-treatment. Unmatched junction bases numbered 10, after V lost 8 bases and J lost 2 bases. Per germline, CDR1 SGHNT and CDR2 YYREEE (reference sequence). The CDR3 is made up of 17 amino acids. Study-wide findings and caveats: The study found that durable-benefit patients expanded tumor-associated blood clones more at 3 weeks.

As for this clone: Antigen specificity is unknown.

Material: PBMCs, obtained around atezolizumab (anti-PD-L1) treatment. This TCR was recovered from a man in his sixties or seventies with urothelial cancer. The V call is TRBV5-4, the J call TRBJ2-3; 14 positions match TRBD2. In nucleotides, the CDR3 is TGTGCCAGTGGGACTAGCGGGAGTGTCGTTATCACAGATACGCAGTATTTT. Amino acids: CASGTSGSVVITDTQYF.